This TCR beta chain was documented in a study of blood T cell repertoires in COVID-19. Overall study context: Acute-phase and convalescent COVID-19 samples originated in the United States, Italy and Spain. Sample material is recorded as cDNA or gDNA derived from T cells, B-cell-depleted T cells, or PBMCs.

Points on this clone: The sample has other DNA sequences that encode this CDR3 too.

Original methodology: From reference gene primer amplification, estimates of nucleated cell counts were derived. Profiled with immunoSEQ multiplex PCR; TCRdb holds only in-frame clones, not every one. The DNA gave D and trimming, while V, J and clone size come from that table. Among a few hundred thousand clones listed, approximately 86% were seen once. V lost 5 bases, J lost 3 bases, and 6 bases stayed unmatched. This CDR3 comprises 16 residues. The germline gives CDR1 LNHDA, CDR2 SQIVND (reference sequence). The receptor was derived from a man between 18 and 29 years old with active or convalescent COVID-19. This sequence joins TRBV19 and TRBJ2-1, with 11 bases lining up with TRBD2. The specimen was peripheral blood. The CDR3 sequence is CASSPPLAGGYNEQFF. The CDR3 DNA sequence: TGTGCCAGTAGTCCCCCGCTAGCGGGGGGCTACAATGAGCAGTTCTTC. Based on the CDR3 plus reference TRBV19 and TRBJ2-1, the full variable domain is DGGITQSPKYLFRKEGQNVTLSCEQNLNHDAMYWYRQDPGQGLRLIYYSQIVNDFQKGDIAEGYSVSREKKESFPLTVTSAQKNPTAFYLCASSPPLAGGYNEQFFGPGTRLTVL.